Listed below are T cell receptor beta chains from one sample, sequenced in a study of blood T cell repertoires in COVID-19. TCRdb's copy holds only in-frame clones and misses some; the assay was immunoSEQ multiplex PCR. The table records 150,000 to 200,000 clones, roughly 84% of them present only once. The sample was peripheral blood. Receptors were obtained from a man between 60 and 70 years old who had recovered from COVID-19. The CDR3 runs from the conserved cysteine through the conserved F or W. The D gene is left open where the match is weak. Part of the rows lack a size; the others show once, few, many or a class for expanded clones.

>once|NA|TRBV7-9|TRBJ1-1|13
CASSPIPGTEAFF
TGTGCCAGCAGCCCGATTCCGGGCACTGAAGCTTTCTTT
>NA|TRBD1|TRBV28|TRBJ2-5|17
CASSSGTGRSAGETQYF
TGTGCCAGCAGCTCCGGGACAGGGAGGTCGGCAGGGGAGACCCAGTACTTC
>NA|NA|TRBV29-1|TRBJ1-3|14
CSAILHGSGNTIYF
TGCAGCGCTATTCTGCACGGGTCTGGAAACACCATATATTTT
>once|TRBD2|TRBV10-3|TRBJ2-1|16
CAISESSGGLDNEQFF
TGTGCCATCAGTGAGTCTAGCGGGGGGCTAGACAATGAGCAGTTCTTC
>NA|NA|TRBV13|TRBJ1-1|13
CASISAGNTEAFF
TGTGCCAGCATCTCTGCCGGTAACACTGAAGCTTTCTTT
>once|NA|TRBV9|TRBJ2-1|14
CASGRDFIYNEQFF
TGTGCCAGCGGCCGGGACTTTATATACAATGAGCAGTTCTTC
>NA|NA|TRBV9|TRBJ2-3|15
CASSAAWTSTDTQYF
TGTGCCAGCAGCGCCGCATGGACTAGCACAGATACGCAGTATTTT
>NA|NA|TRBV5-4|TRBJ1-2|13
CASSPPTGYGYTF
TGTGCCAGCAGCCCACCGACTGGGTATGGCTACACCTTC
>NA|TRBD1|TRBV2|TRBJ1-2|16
CASSEALRDRVGGYTF
TGTGCCAGCAGTGAAGCGCTTCGAGACAGGGTCGGCGGCTACACCTTC
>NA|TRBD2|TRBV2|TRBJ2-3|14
CASYSGGAFDTQYF
TGTGCCAGCTATAGCGGGGGGGCTTTTGATACGCAGTATTTT
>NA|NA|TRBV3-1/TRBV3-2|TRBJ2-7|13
CASSQDRMTVGYF
TGTGCCAGCAGCCAAGATAGGATGACAGTTGGGTACTTC
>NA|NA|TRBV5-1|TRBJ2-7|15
CASSYRGPSGYEQYF
TGCGCCAGCAGCTATCGAGGGCCATCGGGCTACGAGCAGTACTTC
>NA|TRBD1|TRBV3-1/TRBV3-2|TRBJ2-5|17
CASSPGTAEIAQETQYF
TGTGCCAGCAGCCCCGGGACAGCTGAGATAGCGCAAGAGACCCAGTACTTC
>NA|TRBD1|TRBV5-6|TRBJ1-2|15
CASSWAGQGQYGYTF
TGTGCCAGCAGCTGGGCGGGACAGGGTCAGTATGGCTACACCTTC
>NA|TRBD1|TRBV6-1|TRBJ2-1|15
CASSELAGGNDEQFF
TGTGCCAGCAGTGAATTGGCAGGGGGAAACGATGAGCAGTTCTTC
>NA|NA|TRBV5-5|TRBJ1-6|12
CASSQNNSPLHF
TGTGCCAGCAGCCAAAATAATTCACCCCTCCACTTT
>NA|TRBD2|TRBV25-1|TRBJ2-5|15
CASSEYRGLEETQYF
TGTGCCAGCAGTGAATATCGCGGACTAGAGGAGACCCAGTACTTC
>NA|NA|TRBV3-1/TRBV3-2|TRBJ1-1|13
CASSQIRGAEAFF
TGTGCCAGCAGCCAAATTAGGGGCGCTGAAGCTTTCTTT
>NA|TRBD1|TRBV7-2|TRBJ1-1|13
CASSRVEGAFAFF
TGTGCCAGCAGCCGGGTGGAGGGGGCGTTTGCTTTCTTT
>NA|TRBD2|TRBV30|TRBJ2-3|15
CAWSRGTSGTDTQYF
TGTGCCTGGAGTCGGGGGACTAGCGGCACAGATACGCAGTATTTT
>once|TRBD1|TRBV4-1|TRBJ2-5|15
CASSLDQGAGKTQYF
TGCGCCAGCAGCCTAGACCAGGGGGCAGGGAAGACCCAGTACTTC
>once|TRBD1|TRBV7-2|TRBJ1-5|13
CASSLAGGEPQHF
TGTGCCAGCAGCTTAGCAGGGGGCGAGCCCCAGCATTTT
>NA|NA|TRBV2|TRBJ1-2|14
CASSDREENYGYTF
TGTGCCAGCAGTGACCGGGAAGAAAACTATGGCTACACCTTC
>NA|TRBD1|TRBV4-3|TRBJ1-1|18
CASSQDRVGTGVKTEAFF
TGCGCCAGCAGCCAAGATCGAGTAGGGACAGGGGTGAAGACTGAAGCTTTCTTT
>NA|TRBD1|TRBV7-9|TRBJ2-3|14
CASSLSGGTDTQYF
TGTGCCAGCAGCCTATCAGGGGGTACAGATACGCAGTATTTT
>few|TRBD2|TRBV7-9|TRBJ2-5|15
CASSPAGLAGETQYF
TGTGCCAGCAGCCCCGCGGGACTAGCGGGGGAGACCCAGTACTTC